This T cell receptor beta chain came from a study of blood T cells in healthy people across ages. V gave up 5 bases and J gave up 4 bases; unmatched junction bases: 5. CDR3 length: 16 residues. The germline V gene encodes CDR1 MNHEY and CDR2 SMNVEV (reference sequence). Study observations and caveats: Unsorted PBMCs ruled out conclusive naive versus antigen-experienced comparison. Long-lived and aged donors differed, with more naive CD4+ cells and higher diversity in the long-lived.

A remark on this clonotype: What it binds is unknown.

With a J-beta primer mix and a sample-barcoded 5' primer, a second PCR ran about 6 to 11 cycles. Each CDR3 protein is one row after TCRdb ran MiXCR on the 5' RACE reads. The sample has 550,000 to 800,000 distinct CDR3 sequences, about 30% seen once. The J gene is TRBJ2-2, the V gene TRBV27, with 12 bases fitting TRBD2. Sequencing used blood. The receptor was derived from an elderly woman in good health. CDR3 in amino acids: CASSPQLAGGTGELFF. CDR3 nucleotides: TGTGCCAGCAGTCCCCAACTAGCGGGGGGCACCGGGGAGCTGTTTTTT.